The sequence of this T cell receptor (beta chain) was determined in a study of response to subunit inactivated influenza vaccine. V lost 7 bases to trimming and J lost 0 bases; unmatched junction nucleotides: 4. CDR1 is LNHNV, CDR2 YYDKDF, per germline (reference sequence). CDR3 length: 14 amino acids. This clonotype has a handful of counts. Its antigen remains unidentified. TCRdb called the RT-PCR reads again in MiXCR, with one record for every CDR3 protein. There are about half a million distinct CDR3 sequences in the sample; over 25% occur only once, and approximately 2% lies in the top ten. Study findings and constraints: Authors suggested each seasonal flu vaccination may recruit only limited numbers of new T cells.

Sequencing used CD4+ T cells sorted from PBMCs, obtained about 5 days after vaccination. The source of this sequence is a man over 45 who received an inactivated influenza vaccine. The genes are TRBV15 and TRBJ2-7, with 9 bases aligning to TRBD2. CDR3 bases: TGTGCCACCACAGCGGGAGGAAGCTCCTACGAGCAGTACTTC. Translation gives CATTAGGSSYEQYF.